Here is one T cell receptor (beta chain) with its context. Its antigen remains unknown. A universal primer binding site was introduced by template switching. The final cDNA contained unique molecular identifiers. TCRdb passed the 5' RACE reads through MiXCR, listing each CDR3 protein once. Seen here are around 680,000 distinct CDR3 sequences, roughly 8% observed once, and the top ten hold around 0.95%. The source of the sample is a study of identical twins. Regarding the study as a whole: The degree of excess twin sharing was weaker in beta out-of-frame sequences.

CDR3 length: 16 amino acids. Trimming removed 5 bases from V and 2 bases from J, with 16 bases in between. Per germline, CDR1 SGHKS and CDR2 YYEKEE (reference sequence). This same sample was also part of a study on yellow fever vaccine responses in identical twins.

The chain carries TRBV5-5 and TRBJ2-2; D may match TRBD1 or TRBD2 (5 bases each). This clonotype originated in a woman aged 18-30 years in good health. The sequencing input was PBMCs. The CDR3 coding sequence is TGTGCCAGCAGGGCCACGCTGGGACGAAACACCGGGGAGCTGTTTTTT. Its protein product is CASRATLGRNTGELFF. Full variable domain (remainder filled in from reference TRBV5-5 and TRBJ2-2): DAGVTQSPTHLIKTRGQQVTLRCSPISGHKSVSWYQQVLGQGPQFIFQYYEKEERGRGNFPDRFSARQFPNYSSELNVNALLLGDSALYLCASRATLGRNTGELFFGEGSRLTVL.